These 9 T cell receptor beta chains were sequenced from one sample in a study of blood T cell repertoires in COVID-19. The repertoire was sequenced with immunoSEQ multiplex PCR; TCRdb's copy has only in-frame clones and lacks some. Here the sample spans 90,000 to 120,000 clones, 65% to 80% being singletons. Sequencing was carried out using peripheral blood. These TCRs come from a man between 70 and 80 years old with acute or convalescent COVID-19.

The J gene is TRBJ2-3, the V gene TRBV5-1, with D maybe TRBD1 (7 bases). From germline, CDR1 is SGHRS and CDR2 YFSETQ. The CDR3 totals 16 residues. V gave up 4 bases and J gave up 5 bases, with 20 bases separating them. For the CDR3, the DNA is TGCGCCAGCAGCCTGCAGGTGCCCAGGGGGGTAGATACGCAGTATTTT. This gives the protein CASSLQVPRGVDTQYF.

The chain recombines TRBV28 with TRBJ2-2; 7 nucleotides align to TRBD1. CDR1 MDHEN and CDR2 SYDVKM come from the germline V gene. The junction had 3 bases not matched to a gene; V was cut back by 5 bases and J by 6 bases. CDR3 size: 13 residues. The CDR3 reads CASSGQAPGELFF. DNA for the CDR3: TGTGCCAGCAGTGGACAGGCCCCCGGGGAGCTGTTTTTT.

The table lists this clone with a few counts. The gene calls are TRBV9 and TRBJ1-5; 9 bases are shared with TRBD1. This CDR3 spans 18 amino acids. Trimming took 4 bases from V and 2 from J; bases not matched to a gene: 13. CDR1 SGDLS and CDR2 YYNGEE come from the germline V gene. The CDR3 DNA sequence: TGTGCCAGCAGCCCCCCGGTCACAGGGGGCCCGCGCAATCAGCCCCAGCATTTT. It specifies CASSPPVTGGPRNQPQHF.

DNA of the CDR3: TGCAGTGCTAAGGGGAAAGATACGCAGTATTTT. It is translated as CSAKGKDTQYF. This chain joins TRBV20-1 and TRBJ2-3; D perhaps matches TRBD1 (5 bases). Germline V gene lookup returns CDR1 DFQATT and CDR2 SNEGSKA (reference sequence). The CDR3 is 11 residues long. Trimming removed 4 bases at V and 5 bases at J, with 7 bases between.

In this sample, this clone turned up a few times. This chain links TRBV7-2 with TRBJ2-7; weak D call: TRBD2 (5 bases). Germline V CDR1 and CDR2: SGHTA, FQGNSA. V lost 4 bases, J lost 6 bases, and 7 bases lay in between. The CDR3 is 11 amino acids. This CDR3 reads CASSSRGEQYF. CDR3 nucleotide sequence: TGTGCCAGCAGCTCCCGGGGCGAGCAGTACTTC.

This rearrangement joins TRBV5-1 to TRBJ2-7; TRBD1 might be the D (5 bases). The CDR3 runs 15 residues. CDR1 is SGHRS and CDR2 is YFSETQ in the germline V gene. V was trimmed by 0 bases and J by 6 bases, leaving 16 bases between them. CDR3 bases: TGCGCCAGCAGCTTGGCGGTCAGGGAAACCCGCGAGCAGTACTTC. The encoded protein is CASSLAVRETREQYF.

The chain carries TRBV5-1 and TRBJ2-7, with 7 bases aligning to TRBD1. The J segment lost 6 bases and the V segment lost 3 bases, leaving 9 bases of the junction unmatched. The length of the CDR3 is 14 residues. Germline CDR1 is SGHRS and CDR2 is YFSETQ. The CDR3 DNA sequence: TGCGCCAGCAGCTCCCGGGACAGTACAGGCGAGCAGTACTTC. As protein: CASSSRDSTGEQYF.

The rearrangement joins TRBV5-1 to TRBJ1-2; TRBD1 is a possible D gene (6 bases). Per the germline V gene, CDR1 is SGHRS and CDR2 is YFSETQ. Between the trimmed V and J ends, which lost 5 bases and 2 bases, there was a span of 13 bases. The CDR3 runs 14 residues. Here the CDR3 DNA reads TGCGCCAGCAGACAGGGTGCATTGAACTATGGCTACACCTTC. It is translated as CASRQGALNYGYTF.

This clone was detected once. The V call is TRBV19, the J call TRBJ2-5; 12 nucleotides align to TRBD2. The CDR3 covers 16 residues. V dropped 4 bases and J dropped 0; count of bases not matched to a gene: 3. Per the germline V gene, CDR1 is LNHDA and CDR2 is SQIVND (reference sequence). For the CDR3, the DNA is TGTGCCAGTAGTACCCTAGCGGGGGGGAACCAAGAGACCCAGTACTTC. This gives the protein CASSTLAGGNQETQYF.